The sequence of this TCR beta chain was determined in a study of blood T cells in healthy people across ages. Study-level points and caveats: Naive T cell percentage showed a strong correlation with TCR beta diversity.

Through a sample-barcoded 5' primer and a J-beta primer mix, a second PCR was run for roughly 6 to 12 cycles. TCRdb re-derived calls from the 5' RACE reads in MiXCR, one entry per CDR3 protein. The sample yields around 670,000 distinct CDR3 sequences, about 28% seen once. Regarding this clonotype: Antigen specificity is unknown.

The receptor comes from a woman over 75 in good health. Specimen: blood.

CDR3 nucleotide sequence: TGTGCCAGTAGTATCCAAACCTCAAGGTCGAACACTGAAGCTTTCTTT. Translating gives CASSIQTSRSNTEAFF. J is TRBJ1-1 and V is TRBV19; D is uncertain. Trimming removed 3 bases at V and 1 base at J, with 15 bases between. Germline-derived CDR1 and CDR2 are LNHDA and SQIVND (reference sequence). The CDR3 totals 16 residues.